The source of this T cell receptor beta chain is a study of cytomegalovirus exposure and HLA in healthy donors. V lost 3 bases and J lost 5; bases outside the gene matches: 4. Germline V CDR1 and CDR2: LNHDA, SQIVND (reference sequence). The CDR3 consists of 15 residues. The PCR was carried out with 60 Vbeta primers and 13 Jbeta primers. Original processing notes: Among the unique TCR beta chains that a later analysis counted, 75 million to 85 million in all, roughly 10 million were shared. Assay: immunoSEQ multiplex PCR; the TCRdb copy retains only in-frame clones and omits some. The DNA was the basis for D and trimming; V, J and clone size are from that table. The sample lists roughly 200,000 clones, about 80% seen once, with about 0.6% in the top ten. This clone was seen only a few times.

The source of this sequence is a woman in her thirties or forties in good health and CMV-seronegative. The gene calls are TRBV19 and TRBJ1-2, with 12 bases matching TRBD1. Material: PBMCs. In DNA form, the CDR3 reads TGTGCCAGTAGTATGGCGGGACAGGGGGCGTATGGCTACACCTTC. This gives the protein CASSMAGQGAYGYTF.